This TCR beta chain emerged from a study of regulatory T cells in long-lasting Graves disease. This CDR3 has 11 amino acids. CDR1 LGHDT and CDR2 YNNKEL come from the germline V gene (reference sequence). As regards this clonotype: A much larger clone sits a single nucleotide away, making a read error possible.

Time point defined: newly diagnosed GD, antithyroid drugs for less than 3 months. Extracted RNA from PBMCs served as the source of the TCR library. Libraries of TCR beta came from iRepertoire HTBI primers plus Arm-PCR of CDR3 regions. TCRdb used MiXCR to reprocess the multiplex PCR reads, holding one entry per CDR3 protein. The sample gives more than 300,000 distinct CDR3 sequences, around 15% of which show up once; 20% is in the top ten. The same sample was also used in a study of T cells in Graves' hyperthyroidism and ophthalmopathy.

This specimen was peripheral blood mononuclear cells (PBMCs), taken at new diagnosis, from a patient treated with antithyroid drugs. The rearrangement links TRBV3-1 to TRBJ1-1, with a weak D call TRBD1 (6 bases). This sequence originates from a young woman with Graves disease. As DNA, the CDR3 is TGTGCCAGCAGGGACAGACGGGAAGGTTTCTTT. Protein sequence: CASRDRREGFF. Combining the CDR3 with reference TRBV3-1 and TRBJ1-1 gives the whole variable domain DTAVSQTPKYLVTQMGNDKSIKCEQNLGHDTMYWYKQDSKKFLKIMFSYNNKELIINETVPNRFSPKSPDKAHLNLHINSLELGDSAVYFCASRDRREGFFGQGTRLTVV.